Below are 15 T cell receptor beta chains sequenced from a single sample in a study of T cells in Graves' hyperthyroidism and ophthalmopathy (dated 2019 in TCRdb). The library was produced with multiplex PCR. This sample was sequenced with an Illumina HiSeq 2000. The TCR beta CDR3 regions were amplified from RNA transcripts. For the first round of RT-PCR on the TCR CDR3, the HTBI primer set was used together with the Qiagen OneStep RT-PCR kit. The public reads were run again by TCRdb, first through fastp at Q25 and then through MiXCR, and only productive beta chains were kept. Every CDR3 protein is listed once, alongside the most common genes and DNA of its rows. The sample contains approximately 640,000 distinct CDR3 sequences, about 45% of them found a single time. Less than 8.5% of the sample is in the top ten clones. Sequenced input: peripheral blood or thyroid tissue (not recorded which). These TCRs come from an adult man with Graves' disease, either hyperthyroidism or ophthalmopathy (not recorded which).

Many counts were recorded for this clonotype. CDR3 amino acids: CASSFDRGNQPQHF. CDR3 DNA sequence: TGTGCCAGCAGTTTTGACAGGGGCAATCAGCCCCAGCATTTT. The J gene is TRBJ1-5, the V gene TRBV12-3 or TRBV12-4; 7 bases line up with TRBD1. With 3 bases clipped from V and 2 bases from J, the junction kept 1 base outside the gene matches. The CDR3 consists of 14 residues.

V gene TRBV15 combines with J gene TRBJ1-5, with 9 bases that match TRBD1. The length of the CDR3 is 15 residues. The V segment lost 1 base and the J segment 3 bases; nucleotides outside the gene matches: 1. Germline CDR1 LNHNV, CDR2 YYDKDF (reference sequence). The CDR3, as DNA: TGTGCCACCAGCAGAGGGACAGGGGACAATCAGCCCCAGCATTTT. Residues: CATSRGTGDNQPQHF.

There are a few counts of this clonotype. The chain employs TRBV20-1 and TRBJ1-3; D is unresolved. V gave up 0 bases and J gave up 3 bases, with 9 bases separating them. This CDR3 has 14 amino acids. Germline CDR1 DFQATT, CDR2 SNEGSKA (reference sequence). CDR3: CSARDGRFGNTIYF. CDR3 DNA sequence: TGCAGTGCTAGAGATGGCAGGTTTGGAAACACCATATATTTT.

The chain is built from TRBV9 and TRBJ1-6, with 7 positions matching TRBD1. The trim removed 3 bases at V and 7 bases at J, leaving 7 bases unmatched. The germline gives CDR1 SGDLS, CDR2 YYNGEE. The CDR3 sequence is 15 residues long. The CDR3 is CASSETGVFNSPLHF. CDR3 DNA sequence: TGTGCCAGCAGCGAAACAGGGGTTTTCAATTCACCCCTCCACTTT.

The chain has TRBV2 and TRBJ1-2; D unclear. V was trimmed by 6 bases and J by 7 bases, leaving 18 bases between them. Germline V lookup: CDR1 SNHLY, CDR2 FYNNEI. This CDR3 is 14 amino acids long. CDR3 nucleotide sequence: TGTGCCAGCAGCGACGTACTTTTCTGGAGTGGCTACACCTTC. Translated, it gives CASSDVLFWSGYTF.

The chain links TRBV10-3 to TRBJ1-1; 7 bases match TRBD1. CDR1 is ENHRY and CDR2 is SYGVKD in the germline V gene. After removal of 4 bases from V and 11 bases from J, the junction contained 10 bases not matched to a gene. The CDR3 spans 13 residues. The CDR3 DNA reads as TGTGCCATCAGTGGGGGCGAGGGGGCTAGGGCTTTCTTT. It is translated as CAISGGEGARAFF.

In this sample, this clonotype turned up a few times. The DNA of the CDR3 is TGTGCCAGCAGTTTCGGAGCCGACACCGGGGAGCTGTTTTTT. Translating gives CASSFGADTGELFF. The V call is TRBV12-3 or TRBV12-4, the J call TRBJ2-2; D call uncertain. The CDR3 is 14 amino acids. V dropped 3 bases and J dropped 3 bases, with 8 bases sitting between them.

The J gene is TRBJ1-1, the V gene TRBV25-1, with 7 bases identical to TRBD1. Germline values: CDR1 MGHDK, CDR2 SYGVNS. CDR3 length: 14 residues. J lost 6 bases, V lost 4 bases, and 8 bases had no gene match. Here the CDR3 DNA reads TGTGCCAGCAGTGGGGGAGGGGGCGCATCTGAAGCTTTCTTT. It encodes CASSGGGGASEAFF.

The rearrangement links TRBV7-2 to TRBJ1-2; 10 nucleotides agree with TRBD1. The germline gives CDR1 SGHTA, CDR2 FQGNSA. The CDR3 sequence is 16 residues long. V dropped 1 base and J dropped 4; count of bases not matched to a gene: 6. The CDR3 loop reads CASSLGQGAPSYGYTF. For the CDR3, the DNA is TGTGCCAGCAGCTTAGGACAGGGGGCGCCTAGCTATGGCTACACCTTC. The full variable domain, completed using reference TRBV7-2 and TRBJ1-2, is GAGVSQSPSNKVTEKGKDVELRCDPISGHTALYWYRQSLGQGLEFLIYFQGNSAPDKSGLPSDRFSAERTGGSVSTLTIQRTQQEDSAVYLCASSLGQGAPSYGYTFGSGTRLTVV.

The rearrangement uses TRBV6-1 and TRBJ2-5, with D maybe TRBD2 (5 bases). V lost 0 bases and J lost 5, with 10 bases in between. The CDR3 runs to 14 residues. Germline loops: CDR1 MNHNS, CDR2 SASEGT. The CDR3 DNA follows: TGTGCCAGCAGTGAAGCGACGAGGGTGGAGACCCAGTACTTC. Translation: CASSEATRVETQYF.

V and J are TRBV20-1 and TRBJ2-2; no clear D. The CDR3 runs 13 residues. Germline CDR1 and CDR2: DFQATT and SNEGSKA (reference sequence). With 1 base removed from V and 5 bases from J, the gap between germline ends came to 8 bases. Here the CDR3 reads CSARAHRTGELFF. CDR3 DNA: TGCAGTGCTAGAGCCCACCGAACCGGGGAGCTGTTTTTT.

A few counts support this clonotype. The chain has TRBV5-1 and TRBJ1-5; D call uncertain. Germline values: CDR1 SGHRS, CDR2 YFSETQ. Trimming took 4 bases from V and 6 from J, leaving 17 bases between them. CDR3 size: 15 residues. This CDR3 is CASSQLGRVGQPQHF. The DNA of the CDR3 is TGCGCCAGCAGCCAGCTCGGGCGGGTAGGTCAGCCCCAGCATTTT. The whole variable domain, remainder taken from reference TRBV5-1 and TRBJ1-5, is KAGVTQTPRYLIKTRGQQVTLSCSPISGHRSVSWYQQTPGQGLQFLFEYFSETQRNKGNFPGRFSGRQFSNSRSEMNVSTLELGDSALYLCASSQLGRVGQPQHFGDGTRLSIL.

The chain combines TRBV20-1 with TRBJ1-1; D gene uncertain. The germline CDR1 and CDR2 sequences are DFQATT and SNEGSKA (reference sequence). Trimming left V 0 bases short and J 5 bases short, with 10 bases between. This CDR3 has 13 amino acids. The CDR3 spells CSARDGRATEAFF. CDR3 DNA sequence: TGCAGTGCTAGAGATGGACGGGCTACTGAAGCTTTCTTT.

This rearrangement joins TRBV11-2 to TRBJ2-7; a possible D gene is TRBD2 (6 bases). This CDR3 has 13 residues. Germline CDR1 SGHAT, CDR2 FQNNGV. V was pared by 5 bases and J by 3 bases, with 11 bases between. The CDR3 nucleotides read TGTGCCAGCAGCCCCCAGGAGGGCTACGAGCAGTACTTC. Amino acids: CASSPQEGYEQYF.

This clonotype occurred many times. The chain combines TRBV7-2 with TRBJ1-3; D is uncertain. This CDR3 spans 15 amino acids. Germline V lookup: CDR1 SGHTA, CDR2 FQGNSA. Trimming removed 2 bases from V and 2 bases from J, with 10 bases in between. For the CDR3, the DNA is TGTGCCAGCAGCTTATCCCAGAATACTGGAAACACCATATATTTT. It specifies CASSLSQNTGNTIYF.